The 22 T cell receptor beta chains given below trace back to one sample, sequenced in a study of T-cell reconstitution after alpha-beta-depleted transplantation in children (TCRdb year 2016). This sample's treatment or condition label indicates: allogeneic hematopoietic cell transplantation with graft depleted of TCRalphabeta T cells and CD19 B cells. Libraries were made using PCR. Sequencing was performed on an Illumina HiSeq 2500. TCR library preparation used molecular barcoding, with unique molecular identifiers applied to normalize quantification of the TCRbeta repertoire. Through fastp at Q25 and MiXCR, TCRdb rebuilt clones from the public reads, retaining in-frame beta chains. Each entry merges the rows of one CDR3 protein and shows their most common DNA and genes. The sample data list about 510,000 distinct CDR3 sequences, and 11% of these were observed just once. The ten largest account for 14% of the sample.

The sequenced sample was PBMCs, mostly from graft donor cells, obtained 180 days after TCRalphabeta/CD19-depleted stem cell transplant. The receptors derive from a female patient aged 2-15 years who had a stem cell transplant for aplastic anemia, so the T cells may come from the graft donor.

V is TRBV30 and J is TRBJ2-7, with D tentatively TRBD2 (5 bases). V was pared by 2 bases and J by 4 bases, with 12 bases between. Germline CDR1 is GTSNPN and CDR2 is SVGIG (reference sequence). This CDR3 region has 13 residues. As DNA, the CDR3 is TGTGCCTGGAGTCCGGGCCCGGGGTACGAGCAGTACTTC. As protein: CAWSPGPGYEQYF.

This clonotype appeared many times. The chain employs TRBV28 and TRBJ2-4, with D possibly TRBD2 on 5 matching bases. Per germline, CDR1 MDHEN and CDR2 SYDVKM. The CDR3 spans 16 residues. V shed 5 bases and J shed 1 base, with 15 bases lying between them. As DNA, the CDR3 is TGTGCCAGCAGTCCGAGGGCTACGAGGGCCAAAAACATTCAGTACTTC. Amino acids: CASSPRATRAKNIQYF. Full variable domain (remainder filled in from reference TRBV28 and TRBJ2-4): DVKVTQSSRYLVKRTGEKVFLECVQDMDHENMFWYRQDPGLGLRLIYFSYDVKMKEKGDIPEGYSVSREKKERFSLILESASTNQTSMYLCASSPRATRAKNIQYFGAGTRLSVL.

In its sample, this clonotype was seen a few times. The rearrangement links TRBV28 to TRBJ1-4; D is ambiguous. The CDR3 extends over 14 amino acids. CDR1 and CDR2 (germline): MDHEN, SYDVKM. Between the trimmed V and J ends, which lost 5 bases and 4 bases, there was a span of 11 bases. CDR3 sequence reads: CASSNQDGNEKLFF. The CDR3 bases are TGTGCCAGCAGTAATCAGGACGGTAATGAAAAACTGTTTTTT. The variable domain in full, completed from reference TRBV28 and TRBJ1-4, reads DVKVTQSSRYLVKRTGEKVFLECVQDMDHENMFWYRQDPGLGLRLIYFSYDVKMKEKGDIPEGYSVSREKKERFSLILESASTNQTSMYLCASSNQDGNEKLFFGSGTQLSVL.

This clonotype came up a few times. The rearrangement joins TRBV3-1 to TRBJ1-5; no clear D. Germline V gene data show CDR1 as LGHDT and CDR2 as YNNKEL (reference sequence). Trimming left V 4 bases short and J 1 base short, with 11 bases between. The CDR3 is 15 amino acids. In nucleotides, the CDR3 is TGTGCCAGCAGCCCTACCTGGCGGAGCAATCAGCCCCAGCATTTT. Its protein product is CASSPTWRSNQPQHF.

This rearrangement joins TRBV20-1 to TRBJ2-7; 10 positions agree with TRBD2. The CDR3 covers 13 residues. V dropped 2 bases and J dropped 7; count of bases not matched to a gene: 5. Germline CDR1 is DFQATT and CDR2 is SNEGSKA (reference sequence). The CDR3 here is CSARLAGVQEQYF. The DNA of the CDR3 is TGCAGTGCTAGACTAGCGGGAGTTCAAGAGCAGTACTTC.

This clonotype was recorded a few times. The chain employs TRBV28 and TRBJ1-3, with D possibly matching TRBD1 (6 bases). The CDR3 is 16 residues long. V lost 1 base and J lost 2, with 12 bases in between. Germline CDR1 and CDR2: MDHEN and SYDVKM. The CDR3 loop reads CASSLLPGATGNTIYF. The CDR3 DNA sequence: TGTGCCAGCAGTTTATTGCCGGGGGCGACTGGAAACACCATATATTTT.

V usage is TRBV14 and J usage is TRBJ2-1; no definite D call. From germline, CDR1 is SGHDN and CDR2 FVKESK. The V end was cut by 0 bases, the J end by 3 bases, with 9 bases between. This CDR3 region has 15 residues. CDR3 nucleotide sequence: TGTGCCAGCAGCCAAGATGGGGATTTCTACAATGAGCAGTTCTTC. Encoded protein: CASSQDGDFYNEQFF.

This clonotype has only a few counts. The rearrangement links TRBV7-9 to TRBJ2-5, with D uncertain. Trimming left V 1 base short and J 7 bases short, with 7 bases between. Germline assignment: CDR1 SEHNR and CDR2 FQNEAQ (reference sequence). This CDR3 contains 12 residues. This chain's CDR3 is CASSLGSVTQYF. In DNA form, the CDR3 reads TGTGCCAGCAGCTTAGGCTCCGTGACCCAGTACTTC.

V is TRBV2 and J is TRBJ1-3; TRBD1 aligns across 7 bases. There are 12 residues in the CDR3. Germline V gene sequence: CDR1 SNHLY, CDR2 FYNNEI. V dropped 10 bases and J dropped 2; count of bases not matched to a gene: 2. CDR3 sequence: CAIGTAGNTIYF. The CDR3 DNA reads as TGTGCCATCGGGACAGCTGGAAACACCATATATTTT.

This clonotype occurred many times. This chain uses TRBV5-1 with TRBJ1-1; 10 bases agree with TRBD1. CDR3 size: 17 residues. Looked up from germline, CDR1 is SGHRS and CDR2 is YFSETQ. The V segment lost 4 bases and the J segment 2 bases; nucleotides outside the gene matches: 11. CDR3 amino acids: CASSPEGTGVPNTEAFF. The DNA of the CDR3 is TGCGCCAGCAGCCCGGAGGGGACAGGGGTTCCAAACACTGAAGCTTTCTTT.

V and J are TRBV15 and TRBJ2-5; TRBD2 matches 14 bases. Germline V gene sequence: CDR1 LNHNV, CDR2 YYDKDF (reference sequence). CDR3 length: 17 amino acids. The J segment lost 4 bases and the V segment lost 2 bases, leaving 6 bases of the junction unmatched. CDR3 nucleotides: TGTGCCACCAGCAGACTACCGGGACTAGCGGGAGCAGAGACCCAGTACTTC. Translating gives CATSRLPGLAGAETQYF.

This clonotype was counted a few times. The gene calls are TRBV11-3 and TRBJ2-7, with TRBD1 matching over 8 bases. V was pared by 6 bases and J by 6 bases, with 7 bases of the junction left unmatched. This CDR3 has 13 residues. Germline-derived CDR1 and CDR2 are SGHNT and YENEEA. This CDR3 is CASRRTGTGEQYV. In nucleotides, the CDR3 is TGTGCCAGCAGAAGGACAGGGACGGGCGAGCAGTACGTC.

CDR3 residues: CASSVLTRVWREKLFF. CDR3 bases: TGCGCCAGCAGCGTCCTTACCCGGGTCTGGCGTGAAAAACTGTTTTTT. The V call is TRBV5-1, the J call TRBJ1-4; D is unclear. The germline CDR1 and CDR2 sequences are SGHRS and YFSETQ. The CDR3 has 16 amino acids. V shed 4 bases and J shed 7 bases, with 20 bases lying between them.

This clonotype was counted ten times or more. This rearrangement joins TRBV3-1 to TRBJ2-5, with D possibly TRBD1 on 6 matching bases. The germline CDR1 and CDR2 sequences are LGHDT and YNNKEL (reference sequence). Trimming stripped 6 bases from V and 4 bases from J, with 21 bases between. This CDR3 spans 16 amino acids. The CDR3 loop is CASSRLSLQGGETQYF. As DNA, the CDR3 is TGTGCCAGCAGTCGACTATCCCTACAGGGTGGAGAGACCCAGTACTTC.

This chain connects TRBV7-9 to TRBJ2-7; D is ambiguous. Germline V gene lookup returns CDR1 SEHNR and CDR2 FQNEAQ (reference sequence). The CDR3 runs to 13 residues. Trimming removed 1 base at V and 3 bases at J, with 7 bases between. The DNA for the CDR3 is TGTGCCAGCAGCTTAGAAGGATTCTACGAGCAGTACGTC. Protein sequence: CASSLEGFYEQYV.

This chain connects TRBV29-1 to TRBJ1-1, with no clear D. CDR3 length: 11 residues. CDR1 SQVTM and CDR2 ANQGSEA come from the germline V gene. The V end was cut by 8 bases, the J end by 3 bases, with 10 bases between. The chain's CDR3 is CSPGGDTEAFF. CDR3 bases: TGCAGCCCGGGAGGCGACACTGAAGCTTTCTTT.

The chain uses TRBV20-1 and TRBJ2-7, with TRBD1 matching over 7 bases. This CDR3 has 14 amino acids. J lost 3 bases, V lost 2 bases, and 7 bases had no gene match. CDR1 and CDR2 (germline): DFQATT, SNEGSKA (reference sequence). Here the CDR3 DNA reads TGCAGTGCTAGATCCGGACAGGTGTTCTACGAGCAGTACTTC. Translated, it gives CSARSGQVFYEQYF.

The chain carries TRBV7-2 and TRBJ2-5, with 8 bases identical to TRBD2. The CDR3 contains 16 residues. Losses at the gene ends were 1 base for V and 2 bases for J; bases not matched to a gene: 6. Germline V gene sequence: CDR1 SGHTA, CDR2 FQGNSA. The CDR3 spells CASSLGSLAGQETQYF. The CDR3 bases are TGTGCCAGCAGCTTAGGGTCGTTAGCGGGACAAGAGACCCAGTACTTC.

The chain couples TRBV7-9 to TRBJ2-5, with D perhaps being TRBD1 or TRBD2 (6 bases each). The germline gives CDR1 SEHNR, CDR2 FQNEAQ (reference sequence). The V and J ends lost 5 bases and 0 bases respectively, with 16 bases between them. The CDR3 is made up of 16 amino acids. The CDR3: CASSPPRGQDQETQYF. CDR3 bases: TGTGCCAGCAGCCCGCCCCGGGGGCAGGACCAAGAGACCCAGTACTTC.

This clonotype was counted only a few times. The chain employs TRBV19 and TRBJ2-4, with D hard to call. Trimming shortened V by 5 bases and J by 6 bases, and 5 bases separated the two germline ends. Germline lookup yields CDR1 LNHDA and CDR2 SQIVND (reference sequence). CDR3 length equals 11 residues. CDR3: CASSLPNIQYF. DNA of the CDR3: TGTGCCAGTAGTTTACCAAACATTCAGTACTTC.

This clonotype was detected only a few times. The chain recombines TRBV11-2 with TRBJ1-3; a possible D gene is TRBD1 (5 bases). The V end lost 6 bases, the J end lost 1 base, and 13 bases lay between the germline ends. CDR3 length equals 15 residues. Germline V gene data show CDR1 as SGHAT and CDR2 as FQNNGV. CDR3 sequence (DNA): TGTGCCAGCAGGTTACGGGGGAATTCTGGAAACACCATATATTTT. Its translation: CASRLRGNSGNTIYF. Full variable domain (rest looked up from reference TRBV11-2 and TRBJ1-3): EAGVAQSPRYKIIEKRQSVAFWCNPISGHATLYWYQQILGQGPKLLIQFQNNGVVDDSQLPKDRFSAERLKGVDSTLKIQPAKLEDSAVYLCASRLRGNSGNTIYFGEGSWLTVV.

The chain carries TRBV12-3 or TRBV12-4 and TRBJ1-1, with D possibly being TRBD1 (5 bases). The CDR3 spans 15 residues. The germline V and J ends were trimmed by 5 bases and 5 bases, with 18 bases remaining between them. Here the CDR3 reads CASSPDYRPLTEAFF. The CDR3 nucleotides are TGTGCCAGCAGTCCTGACTACAGGCCCCTGACTGAAGCTTTCTTT.